This T cell receptor (beta chain) was found in a study of T cells after yellow fever vaccination. Study context: Low-cell-number fractions underwent preparation using SMART-Seq v4 Ultra Low Input.

This clonotype was counted ten times or more. Antigen specificity is unknown. The study's findings and limits: Once the booster was given, most primary-vaccination clones reappeared, at 95% to 97% for CD4 and more than 85% for CD8. Abundant clonotypes from the bulk population could get into FACS-sorted repertoires as contaminants. Secondary responses were weaker yet peaked faster, day 5 versus 15.

TCRdb used MiXCR to reprocess the 5' RACE reads, holding one entry per CDR3 protein. The repertoire includes under 150,000 distinct CDR3 sequences, 7% to 9% of them detected once, and approximately 0.67% sits in the top ten. Per the germline V gene, CDR1 is DFQATT and CDR2 is SNEGSKA (reference sequence). This CDR3 region has 16 residues. V was clipped by 6 bases and J by 0 bases; unmatched bases: 5. The sequence derives from a man aged 30 to 39 who received the YFV17D yellow fever vaccine. The specimen was CD4+ T cells sorted from PBMCs, collected 5 days after the yellow fever booster vaccination. This rearrangement joins TRBV20-1 to TRBJ2-1; 13 nucleotides agree with TRBD2. The CDR3 sequence: CSAWTSGSSSYNEQFF. The CDR3 DNA reads TGCAGTGCCTGGACTAGCGGGAGTAGCTCCTACAATGAGCAGTTCTTC.